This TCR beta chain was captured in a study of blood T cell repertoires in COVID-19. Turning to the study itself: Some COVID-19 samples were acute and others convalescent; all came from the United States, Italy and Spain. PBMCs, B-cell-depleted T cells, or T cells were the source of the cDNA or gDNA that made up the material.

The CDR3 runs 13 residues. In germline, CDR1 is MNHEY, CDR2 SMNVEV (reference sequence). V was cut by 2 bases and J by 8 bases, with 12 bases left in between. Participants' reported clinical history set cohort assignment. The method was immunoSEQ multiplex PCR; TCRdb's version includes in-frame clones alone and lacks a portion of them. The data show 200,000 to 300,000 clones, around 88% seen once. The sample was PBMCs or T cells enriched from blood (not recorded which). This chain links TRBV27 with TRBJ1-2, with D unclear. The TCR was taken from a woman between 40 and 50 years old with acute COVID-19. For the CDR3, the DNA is TGTGCCAGCAGTTTAGGTTCCTATAGCGGCTACACCTTC. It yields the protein CASSLGSYSGYTF.